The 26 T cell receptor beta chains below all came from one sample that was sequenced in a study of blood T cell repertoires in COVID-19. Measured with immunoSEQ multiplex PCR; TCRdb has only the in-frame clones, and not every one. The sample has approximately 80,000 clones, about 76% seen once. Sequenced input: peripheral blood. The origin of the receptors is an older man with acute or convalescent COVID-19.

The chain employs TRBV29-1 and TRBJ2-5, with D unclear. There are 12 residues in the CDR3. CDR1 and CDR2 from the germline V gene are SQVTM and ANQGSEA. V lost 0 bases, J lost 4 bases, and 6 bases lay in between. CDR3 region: CSVEDGRETQYF. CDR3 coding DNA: TGCAGCGTTGAAGACGGTCGAGAGACCCAGTACTTC. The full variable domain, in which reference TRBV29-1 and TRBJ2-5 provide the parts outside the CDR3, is SAVISQKPSRDICQRGTSLTIQCQVDSQVTMMFWYRQQPGQSLTLIATANQGSEATYESGFVIDKFPISRPNLTFSTLTVSNMSPEDSSIYLCSVEDGRETQYFGPGTRLLVL.

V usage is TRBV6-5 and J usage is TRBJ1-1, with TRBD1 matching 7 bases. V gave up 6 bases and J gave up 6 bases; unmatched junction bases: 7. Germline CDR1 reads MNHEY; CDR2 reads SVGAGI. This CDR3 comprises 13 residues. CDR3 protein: CASRRQGGAEAFF. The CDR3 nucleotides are TGTGCCAGCAGAAGACAGGGAGGTGCTGAAGCTTTCTTT.

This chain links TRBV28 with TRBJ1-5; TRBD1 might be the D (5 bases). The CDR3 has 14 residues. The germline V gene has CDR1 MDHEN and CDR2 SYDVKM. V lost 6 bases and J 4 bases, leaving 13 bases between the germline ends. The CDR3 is CASSSDSINQPQHF. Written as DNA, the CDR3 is TGTGCCAGCAGCTCTGACAGTATTAATCAGCCCCAGCATTTT.

In DNA, the CDR3 is TGTGCCAGCAGTCCAGACTTGACCGGGAGCCGCGGTGGCTACACCTTC. Its protein product is CASSPDLTGSRGGYTF. The chain is built from TRBV28 and TRBJ1-2, with D uncertain. The germline V and J ends were trimmed by 5 bases and 7 bases, with 23 bases remaining between them. This CDR3 has 16 residues. The germline gives CDR1 MDHEN, CDR2 SYDVKM.

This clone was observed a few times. This CDR3 reads CASSPLDSSYEQYF. The CDR3 DNA is TGTGCCAGCTCACCACTTGACAGTTCCTACGAGCAGTACTTC. This chain links TRBV18 with TRBJ2-7; tentatively, D is TRBD1 (5 bases). V was pared by 1 base and J by 1 base, with 8 bases between. The CDR3 extends over 14 amino acids. Germline V gene lookup returns CDR1 KGHSH and CDR2 LQKENI.

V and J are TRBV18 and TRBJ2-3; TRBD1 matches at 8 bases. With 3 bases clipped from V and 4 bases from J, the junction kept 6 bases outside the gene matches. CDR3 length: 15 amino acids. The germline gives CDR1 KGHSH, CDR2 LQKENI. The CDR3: CASSPAGGRSDTQYF. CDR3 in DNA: TGTGCCAGCTCACCGGCAGGGGGCAGGTCAGATACGCAGTATTTT.

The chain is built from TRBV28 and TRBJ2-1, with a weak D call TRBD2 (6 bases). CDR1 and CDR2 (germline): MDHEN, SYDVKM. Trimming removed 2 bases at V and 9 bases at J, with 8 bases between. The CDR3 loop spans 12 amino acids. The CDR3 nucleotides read TGTGCCAGCAGTTTAGGGGGAGGTGAGCAGTTCTTC. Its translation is CASSLGGGEQFF.

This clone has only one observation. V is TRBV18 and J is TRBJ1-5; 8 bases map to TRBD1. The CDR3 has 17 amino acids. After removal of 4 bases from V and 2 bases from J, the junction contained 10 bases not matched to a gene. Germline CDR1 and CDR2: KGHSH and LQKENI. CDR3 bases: TGTGCCAGCTCACGAGGGACAGGACTCTCTGGCAATCAGCCCCAGCATTTT. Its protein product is CASSRGTGLSGNQPQHF.

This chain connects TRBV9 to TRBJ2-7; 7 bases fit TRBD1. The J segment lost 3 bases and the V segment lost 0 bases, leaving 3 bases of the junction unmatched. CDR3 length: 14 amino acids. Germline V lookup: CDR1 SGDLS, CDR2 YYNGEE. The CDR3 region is CASSVGQGRYEQYF. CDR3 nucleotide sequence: TGTGCCAGCAGCGTAGGACAGGGCCGCTACGAGCAGTACTTC.

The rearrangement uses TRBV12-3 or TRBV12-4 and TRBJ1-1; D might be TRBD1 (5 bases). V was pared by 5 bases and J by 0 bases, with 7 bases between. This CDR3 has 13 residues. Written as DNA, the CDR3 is TGTGCCAGCAGTGACAGAATGAACACTGAAGCTTTCTTT. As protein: CASSDRMNTEAFF.

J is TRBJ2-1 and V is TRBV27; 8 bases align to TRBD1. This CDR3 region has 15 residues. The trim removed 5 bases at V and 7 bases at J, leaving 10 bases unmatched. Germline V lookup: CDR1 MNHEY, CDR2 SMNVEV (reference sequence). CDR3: CASSPRTGRGNEQFF. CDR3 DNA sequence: TGTGCCAGCAGTCCCCGGACAGGGCGAGGGAATGAGCAGTTCTTC.

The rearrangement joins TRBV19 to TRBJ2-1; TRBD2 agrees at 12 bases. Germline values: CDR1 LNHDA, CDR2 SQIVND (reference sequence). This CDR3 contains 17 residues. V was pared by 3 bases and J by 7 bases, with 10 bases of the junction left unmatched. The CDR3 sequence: CASSMRLATSGRNEQFF. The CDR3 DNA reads TGTGCCAGTAGTATGCGACTAGCTACTAGCGGGAGGAATGAGCAGTTCTTC.

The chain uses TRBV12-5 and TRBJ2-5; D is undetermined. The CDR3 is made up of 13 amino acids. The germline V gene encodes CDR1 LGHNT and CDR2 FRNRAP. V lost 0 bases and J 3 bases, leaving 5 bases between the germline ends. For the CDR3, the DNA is TGTGCTAGTGGTTTGGTCTACGAAGAGACCCAGTACTTC. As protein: CASGLVYEETQYF.

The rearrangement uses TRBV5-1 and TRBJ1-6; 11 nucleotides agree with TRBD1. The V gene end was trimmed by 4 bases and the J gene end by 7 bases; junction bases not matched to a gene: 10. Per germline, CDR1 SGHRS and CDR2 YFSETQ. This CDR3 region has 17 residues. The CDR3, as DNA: TGCGCCAGCAGCCCCTGGACAGGGGGCGAAGGAAATTCACCCCTCCACTTT. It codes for CASSPWTGGEGNSPLHF.

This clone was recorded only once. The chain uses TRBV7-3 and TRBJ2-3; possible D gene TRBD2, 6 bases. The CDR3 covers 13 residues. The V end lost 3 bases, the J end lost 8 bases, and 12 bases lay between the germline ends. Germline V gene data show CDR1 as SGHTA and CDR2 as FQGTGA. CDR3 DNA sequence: TGTGCCAGCAGCTTCGACTTTAGCGGTACGCAGTATTTT. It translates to CASSFDFSGTQYF. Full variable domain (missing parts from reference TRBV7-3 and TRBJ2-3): GAGVSQTPSNKVTEKGKYVELRCDPISGHTALYWYRQSLGQGPEFLIYFQGTGAADDSGLPNDRFFAVRPEGSVSTLKIQRTERGDSAVYLCASSFDFSGTQYFGPGTRLTVL.

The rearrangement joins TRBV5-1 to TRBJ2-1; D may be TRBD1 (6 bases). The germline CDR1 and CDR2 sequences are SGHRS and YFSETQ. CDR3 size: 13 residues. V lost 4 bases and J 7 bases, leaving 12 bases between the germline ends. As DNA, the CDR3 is TGCGCCAGCAGCCACGGACAGTGGAATGAGCAGTTCTTC. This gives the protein CASSHGQWNEQFF.

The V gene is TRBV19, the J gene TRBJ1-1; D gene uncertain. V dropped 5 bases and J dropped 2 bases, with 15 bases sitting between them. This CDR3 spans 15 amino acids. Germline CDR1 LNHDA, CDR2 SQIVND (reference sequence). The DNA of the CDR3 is TGTGCCAGTAGTCCCCAGGTCGGGGTAAACACTGAAGCTTTCTTT. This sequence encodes CASSPQVGVNTEAFF. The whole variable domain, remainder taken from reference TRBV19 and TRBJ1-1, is DGGITQSPKYLFRKEGQNVTLSCEQNLNHDAMYWYRQDPGQGLRLIYYSQIVNDFQKGDIAEGYSVSREKKESFPLTVTSAQKNPTAFYLCASSPQVGVNTEAFFGQGTRLTVV.

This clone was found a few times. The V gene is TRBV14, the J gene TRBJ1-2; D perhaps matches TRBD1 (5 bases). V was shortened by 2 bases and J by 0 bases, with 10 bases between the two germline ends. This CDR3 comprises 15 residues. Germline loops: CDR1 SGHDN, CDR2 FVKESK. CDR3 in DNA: TGTGCCAGCAGCCAAATTGGGGCTACTAACTATGGCTACACCTTC. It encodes CASSQIGATNYGYTF.

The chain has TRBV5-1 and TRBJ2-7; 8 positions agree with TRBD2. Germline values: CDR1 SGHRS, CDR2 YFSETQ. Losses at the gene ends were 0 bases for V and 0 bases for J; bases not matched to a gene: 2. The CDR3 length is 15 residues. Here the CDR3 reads CASSLVGLVSYEQYF. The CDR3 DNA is TGCGCCAGCAGCTTGGTGGGACTAGTCTCCTACGAGCAGTACTTC.

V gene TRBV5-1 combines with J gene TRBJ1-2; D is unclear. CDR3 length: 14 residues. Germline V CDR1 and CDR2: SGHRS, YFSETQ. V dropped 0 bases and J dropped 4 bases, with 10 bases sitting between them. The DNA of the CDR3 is TGCGCCAGCAGCTTGGGTCTGGAGGCCTATGGCTACACCTTC. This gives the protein CASSLGLEAYGYTF.

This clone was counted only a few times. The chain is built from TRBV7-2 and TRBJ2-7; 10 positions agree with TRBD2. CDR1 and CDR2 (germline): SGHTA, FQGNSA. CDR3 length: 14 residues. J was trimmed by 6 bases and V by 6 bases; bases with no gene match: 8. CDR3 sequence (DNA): TGTGCCAGCAGGAGCGGGAGGGGACCACCCGAGCAGTACTTC. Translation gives CASRSGRGPPEQYF.

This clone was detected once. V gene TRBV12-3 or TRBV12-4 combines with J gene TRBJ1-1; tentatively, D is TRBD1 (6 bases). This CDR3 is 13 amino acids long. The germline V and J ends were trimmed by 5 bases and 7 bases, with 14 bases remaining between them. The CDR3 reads CASSLSLQGEAFF. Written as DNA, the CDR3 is TGTGCCAGCAGTCTATCCTTACAGGGTGAAGCTTTCTTT.

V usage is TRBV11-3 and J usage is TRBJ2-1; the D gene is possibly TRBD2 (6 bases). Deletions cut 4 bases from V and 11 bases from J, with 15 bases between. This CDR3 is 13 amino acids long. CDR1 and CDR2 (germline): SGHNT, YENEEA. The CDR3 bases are TGTGCCAGCAGCTCCGGGAGTAACGGAAAGCAGTTCTTC. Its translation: CASSSGSNGKQFF.

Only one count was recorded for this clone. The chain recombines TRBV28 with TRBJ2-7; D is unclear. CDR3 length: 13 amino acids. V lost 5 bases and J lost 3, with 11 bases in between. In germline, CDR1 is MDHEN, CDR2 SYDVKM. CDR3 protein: CASSPGPIYEQYF. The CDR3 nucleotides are TGTGCCAGCAGTCCGGGTCCCATCTACGAGCAGTACTTC.

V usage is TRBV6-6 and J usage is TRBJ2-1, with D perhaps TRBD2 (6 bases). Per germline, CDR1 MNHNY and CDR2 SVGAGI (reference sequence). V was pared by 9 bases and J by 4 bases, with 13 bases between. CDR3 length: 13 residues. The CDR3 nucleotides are TGTGCCAGTTCACTTAGCGGATACAATGAGCAGTTCTTC. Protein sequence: CASSLSGYNEQFF.

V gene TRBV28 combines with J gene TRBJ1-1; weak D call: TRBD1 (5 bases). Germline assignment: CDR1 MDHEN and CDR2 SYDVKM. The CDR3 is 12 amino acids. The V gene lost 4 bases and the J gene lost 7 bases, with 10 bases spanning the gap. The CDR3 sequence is CASSWQGYEAFF. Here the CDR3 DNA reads TGTGCCAGCAGTTGGCAGGGCTATGAAGCTTTCTTT.